The 7 T cell receptor beta chains in this list originate from one sample, sequenced in a study of OX40 agonist ivuxolimab in advanced cancers. Clones were sequenced by immunoSEQ multiplex PCR, and TCRdb holds only the in-frame ones, with some missing. This table holds about 73,000 clones, 80% to 95% found once. Sequenced material: CD4+ or CD8+ T cells sorted from blood, taken in a trial of the OX40 agonist ivuxolimab. The receptors were sampled from an adult with an advanced solid tumor such as melanoma, head and neck, liver or kidney cancer.

The V gene is TRBV27, the J gene TRBJ2-7; possible D gene TRBD2, 5 bases. This CDR3 region has 15 residues. V lost 5 bases and J 2 bases, leaving 16 bases between the germline ends. Germline V CDR1 and CDR2: MNHEY, SMNVEV (reference sequence). The CDR3 region is CASSGRRASAYEQYF. DNA for the CDR3: TGTGCCAGCAGTGGCCGGCGGGCGTCGGCCTACGAGCAGTACTTC.

The genes are TRBV7-6 and TRBJ1-5; 10 nucleotides align to TRBD1. The CDR3 sequence is 15 residues long. Per the germline V gene, CDR1 is SGHVS and CDR2 is FNYEAQ. V was clipped by 5 bases and J by 6 bases; unmatched bases: 7. In nucleotides, the CDR3 is TGTGCCAGCAGCCCCCCGGGACAGGGGATTCAGCCCCAGCATTTT. This codes for CASSPPGQGIQPQHF.

This clone showed up just once. The V call is TRBV28, the J call TRBJ2-5; D gene ambiguous. Looked up from germline, CDR1 is MDHEN and CDR2 is SYDVKM. V was clipped by 7 bases and J by 5 bases, with 14 bases between them. This CDR3 is built from 13 residues. Written as DNA, the CDR3 is TGTGCCAGCACCTTAAGGGCGAGGGAGACCCAGTACTTC. Translating gives CASTLRARETQYF.

The V call is TRBV7-3, the J call TRBJ2-1, with 7 bases matching TRBD2. This CDR3 region has 16 residues. Germline V lookup: CDR1 SGHTA, CDR2 FQGTGA. V shed 1 base, J shed 8 bases, and the junction held 11 bases outside the gene matches. CDR3 sequence reads: CASSLSRLAAVDEQFF. The CDR3 DNA is TGTGCCAGCAGCTTAAGTCGGCTAGCGGCGGTCGATGAGCAGTTCTTC.

This clone was seen once. This chain connects TRBV7-2 to TRBJ2-5; D not certain. Per the germline V gene, CDR1 is SGHTA and CDR2 is FQGNSA. Trimming cost V 1 base and J 4 bases, with 10 bases left between them. The CDR3 is 14 amino acids. CDR3 loop: CASSLGWARETQYF. DNA for the CDR3: TGTGCCAGCAGCTTAGGCTGGGCGCGAGAGACCCAGTACTTC.

The CDR3 DNA follows: TGCGCCAGCAGGGACGGGGGCCATCAAGAGACCCAGTACTTC. Translating it yields CASRDGGHQETQYF. The chain recombines TRBV5-1 with TRBJ2-5; either TRBD1 or TRBD2 may fit D (6 bases each). Looked up from germline, CDR1 is SGHRS and CDR2 is YFSETQ. Trimming took 5 bases from V and 2 from J, leaving 13 bases between them. This CDR3 is built from 14 residues.

V is TRBV28 and J is TRBJ2-1, with D unresolved. V lost 6 bases and J lost 9, with 12 bases in between. CDR3 length equals 12 residues. Germline assignment: CDR1 MDHEN and CDR2 SYDVKM. The chain's CDR3 is CASRRTVGEQFF. The CDR3, as DNA: TGTGCCAGCAGGAGGACCGTCGGTGAGCAGTTCTTC.